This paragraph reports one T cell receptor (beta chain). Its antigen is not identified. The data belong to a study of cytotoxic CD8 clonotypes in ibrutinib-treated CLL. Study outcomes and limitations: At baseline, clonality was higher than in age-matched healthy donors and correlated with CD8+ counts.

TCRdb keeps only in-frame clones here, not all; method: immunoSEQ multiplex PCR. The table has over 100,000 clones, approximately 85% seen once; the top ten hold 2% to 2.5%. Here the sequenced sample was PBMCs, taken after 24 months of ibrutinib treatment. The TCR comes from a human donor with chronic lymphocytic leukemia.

The CDR3 region has the DNA TGTGCCACCAGCAGGGGGGGACAGCCGAACACTGAAGCTTTCTTT. Its protein product is CATSRGGQPNTEAFF. J is TRBJ1-1 and V is TRBV15; 7 nucleotides agree with TRBD1. Germline assignment: CDR1 LNHNV and CDR2 YYDKDF (reference sequence). The CDR3 totals 15 residues. With V trimmed by 3 bases and J by 1 base, 5 bases remained unmatched.